This T cell receptor (beta chain) emerged from a study of blood T cell repertoires in COVID-19. Profiled with immunoSEQ multiplex PCR; TCRdb holds only in-frame clones, not every one. The sample has around 94,000 clones, around four fifths seen once. This clone was detected a few times. Losses at the gene ends were 6 bases for V and 2 bases for J; bases not matched to a gene: 8. This CDR3 is 15 amino acids long. CDR1 and CDR2 from the germline V gene are SNHLY and FYNNEI. This clonotype originated in a human donor in a cohort sampled during active COVID-19. Material for sequencing was peripheral blood. V is TRBV2 and J is TRBJ1-2; 8 nucleotides line up with TRBD1. The CDR3 nucleotides are TGTGCCAGCAGGGCCGACAGGGGATGGAACTATGGCTACACCTTC. Translating it yields CASRADRGWNYGYTF.